This T cell receptor beta chain appears in the sequencing data of a study of radiotherapy plus CTLA-4 blockade in lung cancer. Of note for this clone: Its matching antigen is unknown.

Findings of the study overall: Early blood T cell clone dynamics reportedly forecast response best, with interferon-beta.

Sequencing was performed with immunoSEQ multiplex PCR; in TCRdb, only in-frame clones are kept and a portion is missing. The sample carries fewer than 50,000 clones, around 86% recorded once. CTLA-4 blockade with ipilimumab, together with focal radiation, was given to patients with chemo-refractory metastatic non-small-cell lung cancer. J lost 4 bases, V lost 3 bases, and 11 bases had no gene match. The CDR3 is made up of 16 amino acids. Germline CDR1 reads SQVTM; CDR2 reads ANQGSEA. The chain employs TRBV29-1 and TRBJ2-1; 8 bases are a match to TRBD2. This sequence was found in a human donor with non-small cell lung cancer whose response to radiotherapy plus ipilimumab could not be evaluated. The sample was peripheral blood, taken from a patient treated with radiotherapy plus ipilimumab. The CDR3 is CSVDVGGGTLYNEQFF. The CDR3 coding sequence is TGCAGCGTTGACGTTGGCGGGGGGACACTATACAATGAGCAGTTCTTC.